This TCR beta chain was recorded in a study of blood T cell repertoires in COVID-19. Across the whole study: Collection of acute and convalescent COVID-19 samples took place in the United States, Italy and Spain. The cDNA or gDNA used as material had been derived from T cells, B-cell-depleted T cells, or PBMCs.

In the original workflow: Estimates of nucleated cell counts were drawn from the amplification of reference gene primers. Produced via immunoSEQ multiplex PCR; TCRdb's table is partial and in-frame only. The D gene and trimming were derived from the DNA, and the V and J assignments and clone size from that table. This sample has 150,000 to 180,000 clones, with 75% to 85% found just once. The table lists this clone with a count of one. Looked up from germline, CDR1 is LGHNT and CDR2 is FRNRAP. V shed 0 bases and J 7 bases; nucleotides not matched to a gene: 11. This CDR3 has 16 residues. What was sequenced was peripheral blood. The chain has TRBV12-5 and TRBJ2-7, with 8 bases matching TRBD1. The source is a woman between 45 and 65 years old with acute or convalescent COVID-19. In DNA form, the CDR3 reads TGTGCTAGTGGTTTGGTCGGCGGGACAGGTTCAGGGGAGCAGTACTTC. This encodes CASGLVGGTGSGEQYF.